The 29 T cell receptor beta chains in this list originate from one sample, sequenced in a study of T cell repertoires in cytomegalovirus infection. TCRdb itself ran the reads through MiXCR, one entry per CDR3 protein. This sample has approximately 910,000 distinct CDR3 sequences, with less than 40% found just once. These TCRs' antigens remain unknown. The sample here was cultured CD8+ T cells from PBMCs, taken from culture after CMV antigen stimulation. The origin of the receptors is a human donor in good health (CMV status not recorded). Some clones in this sample may be carry-over from other donors' samples.

This clonotype was detected ten times or more. The chain has TRBV12-3 or TRBV12-4 and TRBJ2-1; 9 bases line up with TRBD2. The CDR3 has 17 amino acids. After removal of 3 bases from V and 0 bases from J, the junction contained 6 bases not matched to a gene. The CDR3 DNA reads TGTGCCAGCAGTTTTTTAGTGCGGGGGGGCTCCTACAATGAGCAGTTCTTC. Translation: CASSFLVRGGSYNEQFF.

In this sample, this clonotype turned up many times. At one end the junction does not follow the germline gene, possibly because of a read error. The chain uses TRBV7-7 and TRBJ2-3; the D call may be TRBD1 or TRBD2 (5 bases each). The CDR3 has 15 residues. The germline V gene encodes CDR1 SSHAT and CDR2 FNYEAQ (reference sequence). The CDR3 region has the DNA TGTGCTAGCAGCTTGGACGGGGACAGCACAGATACGCAGTATTTT. Its translation is CASSLDGDSTDTQYF. The entire variable domain, with the rest obtained from reference TRBV7-7 and TRBJ2-3, is as follows: GAGVSQSPRYKVTKRGQDVTLRCDPISSHATLYWYQQALGQGPEFLTYFNYEAQPDKSGLPSDRFSAERPEGSISTLTIQRTEQRDSAMYRCASSLDGDSTDTQYFGPGTRLTVL.

Ten or more counts support this clonotype. This chain links TRBV7-2 with TRBJ1-3; no reliable D call. CDR3 length: 14 residues. The V gene lost 5 bases and the J gene lost 1 base, with 9 bases spanning the gap. Looked up from germline, CDR1 is SGHTA and CDR2 is FQGNSA. CDR3 coding DNA: TGTGCCAGCAGCCACGGAGGTTCTGGAAACACCATATATTTT. Translating it yields CASSHGGSGNTIYF.

This clonotype came up many times. V is TRBV11-3 and J is TRBJ2-1; D gene ambiguous. The germline V and J ends were trimmed by 5 bases and 8 bases, with 10 bases remaining between them. The CDR3 length is 12 residues. Germline assignment: CDR1 SGHNT and CDR2 YENEEA. CDR3 amino acids: CASSTGSYEQFF. The DNA for the CDR3 is TGTGCCAGCAGCACGGGTAGTTATGAGCAGTTCTTC.

This clonotype was seen repeatedly, ten times or more. The rearrangement uses TRBV7-8 and TRBJ2-1, with TRBD1 matching 10 bases. The CDR3 is 16 residues long. Germline loops: CDR1 SGHVS, CDR2 FQNEAQ. V trimming: 5 bases; J trimming: 1 base; junction bases outside the gene matches: 5. The DNA of the CDR3 is TGTGCCAGCAGCCATCGACAGGGGGCTTCCTACAATGAGCAGTTCTTC. Protein sequence: CASSHRQGASYNEQFF.

This clonotype showed up just a few times. V and J are TRBV12-3 or TRBV12-4 and TRBJ2-3, with 9 bases aligning to TRBD1. The CDR3 runs to 17 residues. Trimming took 5 bases from V and 4 from J; bases not matched to a gene: 13. DNA of the CDR3: TGTGCCAGCAGTCTAATTTACTGGGGACAGGGTGCAGATACGCAGTATTTT. Protein sequence: CASSLIYWGQGADTQYF.

This clonotype was counted a few times. This chain joins TRBV6-5 and TRBJ2-7, with no clear D. V gave up 0 bases and J gave up 7 bases, with 10 bases separating them. Germline CDR1 MNHEY, CDR2 SVGAGI. This CDR3 has 13 amino acids. CDR3 region: CASSYSIMGEQYV. The CDR3 region has the DNA TGTGCCAGCAGTTACTCGATTATGGGGGAGCAGTACGTC.

This clonotype has just a few counts. The rearrangement uses TRBV29-1 and TRBJ2-6, with TRBD2 as a possible D gene (6 bases). The length of the CDR3 is 20 residues. From germline, CDR1 is SQVTM and CDR2 ANQGSEA. The germline V and J ends were trimmed by 2 bases and 3 bases, with 26 bases remaining between them. CDR3 loop: CSVETPGASNGLNGANVLTF. Here the CDR3 DNA reads TGCAGCGTTGAAACCCCGGGAGCTTCGAACGGCTTGAATGGGGCCAACGTCCTGACTTTC.

J is TRBJ1-2 and V is TRBV7-6, with 7 bases lining up with TRBD1. Germline values: CDR1 SGHVS, CDR2 FNYEAQ. The V gene end was trimmed by 5 bases and the J gene end by 4 bases; junction bases not matched to a gene: 13. CDR3 length equals 16 residues. The CDR3 nucleotides are TGTGCCAGCAGCCCCTCCGGGACAGCAACTGGCTATGGCTACACCTTC. Its translation is CASSPSGTATGYGYTF.

This clonotype was observed a few times. The chain links TRBV5-6 to TRBJ2-1; 8 bases map to TRBD1. The J segment lost 6 bases and the V segment lost 7 bases, leaving 9 bases of the junction unmatched. Per the germline V gene, CDR1 is SGHDT and CDR2 is YYEEEE. This CDR3 spans 14 amino acids. The CDR3 DNA reads as TGTGCCAGCTTCGGACAGGGACCAACCAATGAGCAGTTCTTC. Translated, it gives CASFGQGPTNEQFF.

This clonotype was counted only a few times. The rearrangement uses TRBV6-5 and TRBJ1-1; D is uncertain. V shed 7 bases and J shed 0 bases, with 9 bases lying between them. CDR3 length equals 13 residues. Germline V gene lookup returns CDR1 MNHEY and CDR2 SVGAGI. The CDR3 sequence is CASTDPMNTEAFF. The CDR3 bases are TGTGCCAGCACCGACCCCATGAACACTGAAGCTTTCTTT.

This chain links TRBV14 with TRBJ2-2, with D perhaps matching TRBD1 (6 bases). Germline V lookup: CDR1 SGHDN, CDR2 FVKESK. Trimming stripped 6 bases from V and 6 bases from J, with 14 bases between. The CDR3 extends over 14 amino acids. The CDR3 protein is CASRATGSPGELFF. DNA of the CDR3: TGTGCCAGCAGGGCTACAGGGAGCCCCGGGGAGCTGTTTTTT. The variable domain in full, with the rest retrieved from reference TRBV14 and TRBJ2-2, is EAGVTQFPSHSVIEKGQTVTLRCDPISGHDNLYWYRRVMGKEIKFLLHFVKESKQDESGMPNNRFLAERTGGTYSTLKVQPAELEDSGVYFCASRATGSPGELFFGEGSRLTVL.

DNA for the CDR3: TGTGCCAGCAGTTTGCGACTAGCGGGGGTGAATTCCTACAATGAGCAGTTCTTC. It encodes CASSLRLAGVNSYNEQFF. This sequence joins TRBV28 and TRBJ2-1; the match to TRBD2 covers 12 bases. CDR1 is MDHEN, CDR2 SYDVKM, per germline. V was clipped by 3 bases and J by 1 base; unmatched bases: 7. The CDR3 spans 18 residues.

This chain links TRBV20-1 with TRBJ2-7; D possibly matches TRBD1 or TRBD2 (7 bases each). Germline V CDR1 and CDR2: DFQATT, SNEGSKA (reference sequence). V was cut by 3 bases and J by 9 bases, with 24 bases left in between. The CDR3 covers 15 residues. The CDR3 spells CSARLGQTGPGGQYV. The DNA for the CDR3 is TGCAGTGCTAGGCTGGGTCAGACAGGGCCGGGAGGGCAGTACGTC.

This clonotype was counted many times. This sequence joins TRBV27 and TRBJ1-6, with D possibly matching TRBD1 (5 bases). This CDR3 is 17 amino acids long. The V gene lost 5 bases and the J gene lost 7 bases, with 21 bases spanning the gap. Germline CDR1 MNHEY, CDR2 SMNVEV (reference sequence). CDR3 DNA sequence: TGTGCCAGCAGTCCCCCCCAGGGTAGATATGTGAATTCACCCCTCCACTTT. Residues: CASSPPQGRYVNSPLHF.

V is TRBV29-1 and J is TRBJ1-1; D unclear. The CDR3 consists of 13 residues. Trimming cost V 7 bases and J 0 bases, with 12 bases left between them. Germline lookup yields CDR1 SQVTM and CDR2 ANQGSEA. The CDR3 region is CSGRNEVNTEAFF. CDR3 DNA sequence: TGCAGCGGAAGAAACGAGGTGAACACTGAAGCTTTCTTT.

J is TRBJ2-1 and V is TRBV4-3, with D uncertain. V lost 0 bases and J 13 bases, leaving 13 bases between the germline ends. From germline, CDR1 is LGHNA and CDR2 YSLEER. The length of the CDR3 is 13 residues. The CDR3 nucleotides read TGCGCCAGCAGCCAAGATCAAGCGTACCCCCAGTTCTTC. It codes for CASSQDQAYPQFF.

This clonotype was counted at least ten times. J is TRBJ2-5 and V is TRBV7-6; no clear D. In germline, CDR1 is SGHVS, CDR2 FNYEAQ. This CDR3 contains 13 residues. The ends were cut back, 5 bases at V and 2 bases at J, with 9 bases in the middle. In DNA, the CDR3 is TGTGCCAGCAGCGTTGTGAGACAAGAGACCCAGTACTTC. Amino acids: CASSVVRQETQYF.

This clonotype was detected only a few times. V and J are TRBV6-6 and TRBJ2-1; D may match TRBD1 or TRBD2 (5 bases each). Germline lookup yields CDR1 MNHNY and CDR2 SVGAGI (reference sequence). V was pared by 2 bases and J by 0 bases, with 11 bases between. The CDR3 contains 16 residues. CDR3 residues: CASSYLGPRSYNEQFF. CDR3 nucleotide sequence: TGTGCCAGCAGTTACCTGGGACCGCGCTCCTACAATGAGCAGTTCTTC.

This clonotype was seen only a few times. The chain joins TRBV6-1 to TRBJ2-7; possibly TRBD1 for D (6 bases). The germline V and J ends were trimmed by 0 bases and 2 bases, with 8 bases remaining between them. The CDR3 runs to 14 residues. Germline CDR1 MNHNS, CDR2 SASEGT. The CDR3 here is CASSEAWTAYEQYV. DNA of the CDR3: TGTGCCAGCAGTGAAGCTTGGACAGCCTACGAGCAGTACGTC.

The genes are TRBV2 and TRBJ1-2; 7 bases fit TRBD1. After removal of 3 bases from V and 3 bases from J, the junction contained 13 bases not matched to a gene. CDR3 length: 17 amino acids. Germline loops: CDR1 SNHLY, CDR2 FYNNEI. The chain's CDR3 is CASSDPARQGRDYGYTF. CDR3 DNA: TGTGCCAGCAGTGATCCCGCCCGACAGGGTAGGGACTATGGCTACACCTTC. The whole variable domain, filled in from reference TRBV2 and TRBJ1-2, reads EPEVTQTPSHQVTQMGQEVILRCVPISNHLYFYWYRQILGQKVEFLVSFYNNEISEKSEIFDDQFSVERPDGSNFTLKIRSTKLEDSAMYFCASSDPARQGRDYGYTFGSGTRLTVV.

This clonotype was seen many times. The V gene is TRBV7-2, the J gene TRBJ2-5; D unclear. Germline V gene sequence: CDR1 SGHTA, CDR2 FQGNSA. CDR3 length: 15 residues. Deletions cut 3 bases from V and 3 bases from J, with 14 bases between. In DNA, the CDR3 is TGTGCCAGCAGCTTGGAAGACTGGCAGAAAGAGACCCAGTACTTC. As protein: CASSLEDWQKETQYF.

The gene calls are TRBV4-2 and TRBJ2-2; TRBD2 might be the D (5 bases). This CDR3 region has 15 residues. Trimming took off 4 bases at V and 7 bases at J, with 16 bases between the two ends. The germline V gene has CDR1 LGHNA and CDR2 YNFKEQ. CDR3 bases: TGTGCCAGCAGCCGCCGGGCCGGGGAAGTCGGGGAGCTGTTTTTT. Its protein is CASSRRAGEVGELFF.

Concerning this clonotype: This may be a read error: a much more frequent sequence differs by one nucleotide. This chain uses TRBV6-1 with TRBJ1-5, with 8 bases aligning to TRBD1. Losses at the gene ends were 5 bases for V and 0 bases for J; bases not matched to a gene: 9. This CDR3 is built from 17 residues. Germline values: CDR1 MNHNS, CDR2 SASEGT. CDR3: CASSTWDRFYSNQPQHF. DNA of the CDR3: TGTGCCAGCAGTACCTGGGACAGGTTCTATAGCAATCAGCCCCAGCATTTT.

A few counts support this clonotype. The chain joins TRBV10-3 to TRBJ2-2; D might be TRBD1 (6 bases). Germline V gene lookup returns CDR1 ENHRY and CDR2 SYGVKD. V dropped 6 bases and J dropped 2 bases, with 10 bases sitting between them. The CDR3 runs 14 residues. The CDR3 DNA reads TGTGCCATCAGGCCGGGACAAAACACCGGGGAGCTGTTTTTT. This gives the protein CAIRPGQNTGELFF.

The rearrangement uses TRBV5-5 and TRBJ2-2; 8 nucleotides line up with TRBD1. Unmatched junction bases numbered 11, after V lost 6 bases and J lost 7 bases. The CDR3 consists of 15 residues. Germline V gene data show CDR1 as SGHKS and CDR2 as YYEKEE (reference sequence). The CDR3 DNA sequence: TGTGCCAGCACCCCAACTCAGGGGGCAAACGGGGAGCTGTTTTTT. Translation gives CASTPTQGANGELFF.

The genes are TRBV2 and TRBJ1-1; tentatively, D is TRBD1 (5 bases). CDR3 length: 10 residues. The V gene's germline CDR1 is SNHLY and CDR2 FYNNEI. V was shortened by 8 bases and J by 7 bases, with 8 bases between the two germline ends. CDR3 coding DNA: TGTGCCAGCTGGGGACTTGAAGCTTTCTTT. This encodes CASWGLEAFF.

The rearrangement uses TRBV28 and TRBJ2-6; a weak D match, TRBD1 (5 bases). V lost 8 bases to trimming and J lost 0 bases, with 8 bases between them. This CDR3 spans 14 amino acids. The germline gives CDR1 MDHEN, CDR2 SYDVKM. DNA for the CDR3: TGTGCCAGCGTTAGGGGCTCTGGGGCCAACGTCCTGACTTTC. Translation gives CASVRGSGANVLTF.

Concerning this clonotype itself: Given a much more abundant clone one base away, this may be a read error. The chain employs TRBV7-6 and TRBJ2-7; the match to TRBD1 covers 10 bases. Germline loops: CDR1 SGHVS, CDR2 FNYEAQ. The length of the CDR3 is 15 residues. The CDR3 DNA follows: TGTGTCAGCAGCTTCCGACAGGGGGCTCGGGACGAGCAGTACTTC. This codes for CVSSFRQGARDEQYF.